This T cell receptor beta chain derives from a study of T-cell memory formation after mild COVID-19. Germline loops: CDR1 SGHTA, CDR2 FQGNSA. V shed 5 bases and J shed 6 bases, with 22 bases lying between them. The CDR3 consists of 16 residues. TCRdb redid the calling of the 5' RACE reads with MiXCR, one entry per CDR3 protein. The sample carries hundreds of thousands of distinct CDR3 sequences, about 16% recorded once. The sequenced material came from PBMCs or a T cell subset sorted from them (not recorded which). The chain uses TRBV7-2 and TRBJ1-2; D perhaps matches TRBD1 (6 bases). The TCR sequence derives from a man aged 18 to 29 who had mild COVID-19 (a few samples of this study predate the infection). Cell type and time point are not known. The CDR3: CASSRDRSPALDGYTF. CDR3 nucleotide sequence: TGTGCCAGCAGCCGCGACAGGTCTCCCGCGCTTGATGGCTACACCTTC.